These 21 T cell receptor beta chains came from one sample sequenced in a study of beta chain features in type 1 diabetes. As every portion of the isolated RNA was reverse transcribed, the sequencing read expressed TCRB transcripts. Here immunoSEQ multiplex PCR was the method, and the copy in TCRdb shows in-frame clones only, minus some. The sample lists 300,000 to 400,000 clones; about 13% were seen once. Regarding the study as a whole: Within each of all four CD4+ subsets, Type 1 diabetes patients had TCRB CDR3s that were moderately but significantly shorter.

These receptors' targets are unknown. Sequenced sample: naive CD4+ T cells from blood. The receptors originated from a woman younger than 35 with type 1 diabetes.

V usage is TRBV5-4 and J usage is TRBJ1-1, with TRBD1 identical over 9 bases. V shed 4 bases and J 4 bases; nucleotides not matched to a gene: 8. Germline assignment: CDR1 SGHNT and CDR2 YYREEE (reference sequence). The CDR3 length is 15 residues. CDR3 loop: CASSKNRDRVTEAFF. CDR3 nucleotides: TGTGCCAGCAGCAAAAACCGGGACAGGGTCACTGAAGCTTTCTTT. Variable domain in full (rest from reference TRBV5-4 and TRBJ1-1): ETGVTQSPTHLIKTRGQQVTLRCSSQSGHNTVSWYQQALGQGPQFIFQYYREEENGRGNFPPRFSGLQFPNYSSELNVNALELDDSALYLCASSKNRDRVTEAFFGQGTRLTVV.

The chain uses TRBV10-3 and TRBJ2-7, with TRBD1 matching over 7 bases. Germline lookup yields CDR1 ENHRY and CDR2 SYGVKD. Trimming at V came to 10 bases and at J to 5 bases, leaving 11 bases not matched to a gene. CDR3 length: 13 residues. CDR3 sequence (DNA): TGTGCCACCCGGACAGGTGGAGCGAACGAGCAGTACGTC. This sequence encodes CATRTGGANEQYV.

CDR3 protein: CASSLVASGWGETQYF. The CDR3 DNA is TGTGCCAGCAGCTTAGTTGCGAGCGGGTGGGGAGAGACCCAGTACTTC. The V gene is TRBV7-2, the J gene TRBJ2-5; a possible D gene is TRBD2 (6 bases). Trimming pared 1 base from V and 4 bases from J, leaving 16 bases between. From germline, CDR1 is SGHTA and CDR2 FQGNSA. The CDR3 consists of 16 residues. Variable domain in full (rest from reference TRBV7-2 and TRBJ2-5): GAGVSQSPSNKVTEKGKDVELRCDPISGHTALYWYRQSLGQGLEFLIYFQGNSAPDKSGLPSDRFSAERTGGSVSTLTIQRTQQEDSAVYLCASSLVASGWGETQYFGPGTRLLVL.

V is TRBV2 and J is TRBJ1-2; 8 nucleotides agree with TRBD1. This CDR3 has 13 residues. The germline V gene encodes CDR1 SNHLY and CDR2 FYNNEI. V was clipped by 11 bases and J by 8 bases; unmatched bases: 13. CDR3 amino acids: CAGRGTGQQGYTF. DNA for the CDR3: TGTGCCGGACGGGGGACAGGCCAACAGGGCTACACCTTC.

The sample holds a few counts of this clone. The CDR3 coding sequence is TGCGCCAGCAGCTATACCCGACGACTAGTCCAAGAGACCCAGTACTTC. It translates to CASSYTRRLVQETQYF. This chain uses TRBV5-1 with TRBJ2-5, with D maybe TRBD2 (6 bases). This CDR3 contains 16 residues. Germline CDR1 reads SGHRS; CDR2 reads YFSETQ. With 3 bases removed from V and 1 base from J, the gap between germline ends came to 16 bases. The variable domain in full, with the rest retrieved from reference TRBV5-1 and TRBJ2-5, is KAGVTQTPRYLIKTRGQQVTLSCSPISGHRSVSWYQQTPGQGLQFLFEYFSETQRNKGNFPGRFSGRQFSNSRSEMNVSTLELGDSALYLCASSYTRRLVQETQYFGPGTRLLVL.

This clone has just a few counts. The chain joins TRBV2 to TRBJ2-2; maybe TRBD1 (6 bases). Germline CDR1 and CDR2: SNHLY and FYNNEI. The CDR3 runs to 15 residues. V shed 7 bases and J shed 4 bases, with 16 bases lying between them. This CDR3 is CASNLGQTSTGELFF. CDR3 in DNA: TGTGCCAGCAACCTTGGACAGACAAGCACCGGGGAGCTGTTTTTT.

The rearrangement joins TRBV7-6 to TRBJ2-2, with D perhaps matching TRBD2 (6 bases). Germline CDR1 is SGHVS and CDR2 is FNYEAQ. The ends were cut back, 5 bases at V and 1 base at J, with 14 bases in the middle. The CDR3 extends over 16 amino acids. In DNA form, the CDR3 reads TGTGCCAGCAGCAAGCGGGCGGGTCTGAACACCGGGGAGCTGTTTTTT. Translation gives CASSKRAGLNTGELFF.

This chain joins TRBV25-1 and TRBJ2-1; TRBD1 matches at 9 bases. The V and J ends lost 4 bases and 4 bases, in that order; junction bases with no gene match: 2. The germline V gene has CDR1 MGHDK and CDR2 SYGVNS. The CDR3 covers 14 residues. As DNA, the CDR3 is TGTGCCAGCAGTGCGGACAGGGGATACAATGAGCAGTTCTTC. Translating it yields CASSADRGYNEQFF.

This chain uses TRBV6-4 with TRBJ2-7; 13 bases line up with TRBD2. Trimming took 11 bases from V and 6 from J; bases not matched to a gene: 16. The CDR3 sequence is 16 residues long. Germline-derived CDR1 and CDR2 are MRHNA and SNTAGT. CDR3 residues: CAGAGLAGPGGAEQYF. Here the CDR3 DNA reads TGTGCCGGCGCGGGACTAGCGGGACCGGGGGGGGCCGAGCAGTACTTC.

The rearrangement joins TRBV7-3 to TRBJ2-7; the match to TRBD2 covers 7 bases. V shed 5 bases, J shed 4 bases, and the junction held 5 bases outside the gene matches. The CDR3 loop spans 13 amino acids. Germline V gene data show CDR1 as SGHTA and CDR2 as FQGTGA. The CDR3 protein is CASSTGRGYEQYF. DNA for the CDR3: TGTGCCAGCAGCACTGGGAGGGGTTACGAGCAGTACTTC.

This clone appeared a few times. The genes are TRBV6-6 and TRBJ2-7, with 7 positions matching TRBD2. Germline V lookup: CDR1 MNHNY, CDR2 SVGAGI (reference sequence). V shed 5 bases and J 4 bases; nucleotides not matched to a gene: 14. The length of the CDR3 is 16 residues. CDR3 sequence (DNA): TGTGCCAGCAGTCCCCATAGGGGCGGGAGACGGTACGAGCAGTACGTC. Its protein product is CASSPHRGGRRYEQYV.

The chain is built from TRBV5-1 and TRBJ2-5; 7 bases are shared with TRBD2. Germline trimming cut 5 bases from V and 5 bases from J; bases unmatched to any gene: 9. CDR1 is SGHRS, CDR2 YFSETQ, per germline. This CDR3 region has 14 residues. In DNA form, the CDR3 reads TGCGCCAGCAGTCGGTGGGAGGGGAGGGAGACCCAGTACTTC. The encoded protein is CASSRWEGRETQYF.

This chain connects TRBV9 to TRBJ1-2; D is possibly TRBD1 (5 bases). V was trimmed by 4 bases and J by 3 bases, leaving 16 bases between them. The CDR3 contains 15 residues. Germline CDR1 reads SGDLS; CDR2 reads YYNGEE. The CDR3 coding sequence is TGTGCCAGCAGCCCCCGGGACTGGGCCGACTATGGCTACACCTTC. Translated: CASSPRDWADYGYTF. The full variable domain, with the rest looked up from reference TRBV9 and TRBJ1-2, is DSGVTQTPKHLITATGQRVTLRCSPRSGDLSVYWYQQSLDQGLQFLIQYYNGEERAKGNILERFSAQQFPDLHSELNLSSLELGDSALYFCASSPRDWADYGYTFGSGTRLTVV.

This chain connects TRBV7-6 to TRBJ2-1; possibly TRBD2 for D (6 bases). CDR1 is SGHVS, CDR2 FNYEAQ, per germline. The CDR3 has 17 amino acids. V was shortened by 5 bases and J by 0 bases, with 17 bases between the two germline ends. CDR3 sequence (DNA): TGTGCCAGCAGCAAATATAGCGGAGCCAGCTCCTACAATGAGCAGTTCTTC. Amino acids: CASSKYSGASSYNEQFF.

The chain links TRBV7-9 to TRBJ1-4; D not resolved. The germline CDR1 and CDR2 sequences are SEHNR and FQNEAQ (reference sequence). Trimming took off 1 base at V and 6 bases at J, with 12 bases between the two ends. The CDR3 is 15 residues long. The CDR3 coding sequence is TGTGCCAGCAGCTTAGTGCCAGGCCTCGATGAAAAACTGTTTTTT. It translates to CASSLVPGLDEKLFF. Drawing the rest from reference TRBV7-9 and TRBJ1-4, the complete variable domain is DTGVSQNPRHKITKRGQNVTFRCDPISEHNRLYWYRQTLGQGPEFLTYFQNEAQLEKSRLLSDRFSAERPKGSFSTLEIQRTEQGDSAMYLCASSLVPGLDEKLFFGSGTQLSVL.

This clone was observed a handful of times. V and J are TRBV19 and TRBJ2-1; TRBD2 matches 9 bases. CDR1 is LNHDA and CDR2 is SQIVND in the germline V gene (reference sequence). This CDR3 contains 15 residues. The J segment lost 9 bases and the V segment lost 3 bases, leaving 9 bases of the junction unmatched. The chain's CDR3 is CASSIGVAGVGEQFF. The CDR3 DNA sequence: TGTGCCAGTAGTATTGGGGTAGCGGGAGTGGGTGAGCAGTTCTTC.

This clone has only a few counts. The chain's CDR3 is CASSFRLAGGGNTGELFF. CDR3 DNA sequence: TGTGCCAGTAGTTTTCGACTAGCGGGAGGCGGGAACACCGGGGAGCTGTTTTTT. The rearrangement links TRBV19 to TRBJ2-2; 13 nucleotides match TRBD2. J was trimmed by 1 base and V by 5 bases; bases with no gene match: 7. CDR3 length equals 18 residues. Germline values: CDR1 LNHDA, CDR2 SQIVND (reference sequence).

The chain uses TRBV5-4 and TRBJ2-2; D ambiguous. V was shortened by 4 bases and J by 0 bases, with 16 bases between the two germline ends. The CDR3 contains 17 residues. Germline V gene sequence: CDR1 SGHNT, CDR2 YYREEE (reference sequence). CDR3 nucleotide sequence: TGTGCCAGCAGCCCCCCCCCGACTGCGACGAACACCGGGGAGCTGTTTTTT. Amino acid sequence: CASSPPPTATNTGELFF.

V and J are TRBV7-2 and TRBJ2-3; 11 nucleotides line up with TRBD2. CDR1 and CDR2 from the germline V gene are SGHTA and FQGNSA. Trimming at V came to 4 bases and at J to 4 bases, leaving 10 bases not matched to a gene. The CDR3 loop spans 17 amino acids. CDR3 residues: CASSSPTLAGVSDTQYF. The CDR3 bases are TGTGCCAGCAGCTCCCCTACACTAGCGGGAGTTTCAGATACGCAGTATTTT. The full variable domain, in which reference TRBV7-2 and TRBJ2-3 provide the parts outside the CDR3, is GAGVSQSPSNKVTEKGKDVELRCDPISGHTALYWYRQSLGQGLEFLIYFQGNSAPDKSGLPSDRFSAERTGGSVSTLTIQRTQQEDSAVYLCASSSPTLAGVSDTQYFGPGTRLTVL.

This clone has more than one count but fewer than ten. The rearrangement links TRBV5-6 to TRBJ1-1, with D tentatively TRBD1 (5 bases). The CDR3 is made up of 13 amino acids. The V gene's germline CDR1 is SGHDT and CDR2 YYEEEE. The V end lost 3 bases, the J end lost 10 bases, and 16 bases lay between the germline ends. Here the CDR3 reads CASSSYGLRGAFF. CDR3 coding DNA: TGTGCCAGCAGCTCTTATGGCTTAAGGGGAGCTTTCTTT.

This clone turned up a few times. This chain connects TRBV5-1 to TRBJ2-7, with D possibly TRBD2 on 6 matching bases. Germline CDR1 and CDR2: SGHRS and YFSETQ. The CDR3 loop spans 15 amino acids. Trimming shortened V by 4 bases and J by 1 base, and 15 bases separated the two germline ends. The CDR3 protein is CASSPTLAWSYEQYF. As DNA, the CDR3 is TGCGCCAGCAGCCCAACCCTAGCGTGGTCCTACGAGCAGTACTTC.